Shown below are 28 T cell receptor beta chains from a single sample sequenced in a study of tumor-infiltrating lymphocytes in primary liver carcinoma. Unsorted whole blood supplied the blood RNA, and germline DNA was isolated too. A primer in the constant region served to generate TCR beta cDNA from approximately 450 ng of total RNA. Libraries of TCR beta came from three nested multiplex PCR rounds with slightly modified ARM-PCR. The first two PCR rounds, around 11 cycles each, used TRBV1-TRBV30 forward primers and a C-beta reverse primer. TCRdb reprocessed the multiplex PCR reads via MiXCR and lists one record per CDR3 protein. The table has 300,000 to 400,000 distinct CDR3 sequences, approximately 64% seen once. Material for sequencing was peripheral blood. The receptors come from a man aged 35-49 years with primary liver carcinoma and hepatitis B virus infection.

In the case of this clonotype: A much larger clonotype is one base distant, so this may be a read error. The chain carries TRBV6-6 and TRBJ2-7, with 7 bases that match TRBD2. CDR3 size: 15 residues. J was trimmed by 7 bases and V by 5 bases; bases with no gene match: 14. CDR1 and CDR2 (germline): MNHNY, SVGAGI (reference sequence). Here the CDR3 DNA reads TGTGCCAGCAGTGCTAGCGGATTTTCTACGACGGAGCAGTACTTC. This translates into CASSASGFSTTEQYF.

On this clonotype itself: A single base separates this from a much larger clone, so it may be a read error. The genes are TRBV6-5 and TRBJ1-1; D is unclear. CDR3 length: 13 residues. Trimming stripped 2 bases from V and 4 bases from J, with 8 bases between. Per the germline V gene, CDR1 is MNHEY and CDR2 is SVGAGI. This chain's CDR3 is CASSYEVCTEAFF. CDR3 DNA: TGTGCCAGCAGTTACGAAGTTTGCACTGAAGCTTTCTTT.

This chain connects TRBV5-4 to TRBJ2-3, with unresolved D. This CDR3 contains 13 residues. The V and J ends lost 6 bases and 4 bases respectively, with 12 bases between them. Germline CDR1 and CDR2: SGHNT and YYREEE (reference sequence). The CDR3 bases are TGTGCCAGCACCGCCAGATTCGCAGATACGCAGTATTTT. It yields the protein CASTARFADTQYF.

This clonotype was detected ten times or more. The rearrangement uses TRBV12-3 or TRBV12-4 and TRBJ1-1, with 12 bases lining up with TRBD1. V shed 6 bases and J 0 bases; nucleotides not matched to a gene: 11. The CDR3 has 18 residues. CDR3 region: CASSRRVGTGGLNTEAFF. The CDR3 region has the DNA TGTGCCAGCAGCCGCAGGGTCGGGACAGGGGGCTTGAACACTGAAGCTTTCTTT.

Comment on this clonotype: No conserved phenylalanine or tryptophan ends this CDR3, so it is likely a read error. The rearrangement links TRBV6-6 to TRBJ2-3; TRBD2 aligns across 10 bases. Looked up from germline, CDR1 is MNHNY and CDR2 is SVGAGI (reference sequence). The CDR3 sequence is 16 residues long. The V and J ends lost 6 bases and 3 bases, in that order; junction bases with no gene match: 9. CDR3 in amino acids: CASRKGTSVRTDTQYL. The CDR3 DNA follows: TGTGCCAGCAGGAAAGGGACTAGCGTGAGGACAGATACGCAGTATCTT.

This clonotype has a count of ten or more. CDR3 in amino acids: CASSPGTGITYEQYF. The CDR3 DNA is TGTGCCAGCAGCCCAGGGACAGGAATTACCTACGAGCAGTACTTC. The gene calls are TRBV11-2 and TRBJ2-7, with 8 bases that match TRBD1. CDR1 SGHAT and CDR2 FQNNGV come from the germline V gene. Trimming at V came to 5 bases and at J to 2 bases, leaving 8 bases not matched to a gene. CDR3 size: 15 residues.

With respect to this clonotype: The final CDR3 position lacks the conserved phenylalanine or tryptophan, pointing to a likely read error. The rearrangement links TRBV11-2 to TRBJ2-1; D ambiguous. This CDR3 contains 16 residues. Per the germline V gene, CDR1 is SGHAT and CDR2 is FQNNGV. The DNA for the CDR3 is TGTGCCAGCAGTTTAGCCAGACGGAGCCTCTACAATGAGCAGTTCATC. It translates to CASSLARRSLYNEQFI.

At least ten counts were recorded for this clonotype. The chain recombines TRBV4-1 with TRBJ2-7; TRBD2 aligns across 8 bases. V trimming: 0 bases; J trimming: 3 bases; junction bases outside the gene matches: 4. This CDR3 contains 15 residues. Germline V lookup: CDR1 MGHRA, CDR2 YSYEKL. The CDR3 DNA follows: TGCGCCAGCAGCCAAGATCCTAGCGGGTTCTACGAGCAGTACTTC. Its translation: CASSQDPSGFYEQYF.

This clonotype was detected many times. The rearrangement uses TRBV12-3 or TRBV12-4 and TRBJ2-2; TRBD1 is a possible D gene (5 bases). V gave up 8 bases and J gave up 5 bases, with 15 bases separating them. The CDR3 is 14 residues long. DNA for the CDR3: TGTGCCAGCCGGTCTTTCCGACAGACCGGGGAGCTGTTTTTT. It specifies CASRSFRQTGELFF.

Points on this clonotype: A read error may be the cause here, since a much bigger clone is one base away. The CDR3 DNA reads as TGTGCCAGCAGTTACTCGATTAACACTGAAGCTTTCTTT. Translated, it gives CASSYSINTEAFF. This rearrangement joins TRBV6-5 to TRBJ1-1; D is undetermined. This CDR3 contains 13 residues. Germline loops: CDR1 MNHEY, CDR2 SVGAGI. V was clipped by 0 bases and J by 2 bases, with 4 bases between them.

This chain links TRBV5-6 with TRBJ2-3; D is possibly TRBD1 (7 bases). This CDR3 region has 15 residues. Germline assignment: CDR1 SGHDT and CDR2 YYEEEE. V was trimmed by 4 bases and J by 8 bases, leaving 20 bases between them. CDR3 amino acids: CASSDRTGLGGTQYF. For the CDR3, the DNA is TGTGCCAGCAGCGACCGGACAGGACTGGGGGGTACGCAGTATTTT.

This clonotype has only one observation. A much larger clone sits a single nucleotide away, making a read error possible. The V gene is TRBV6-5, the J gene TRBJ1-2; D is unresolved. This CDR3 has 15 amino acids. Trimming removed 10 bases from V and 2 bases from J, with 20 bases in between. The germline V gene encodes CDR1 MNHEY and CDR2 SVGAGI. For the CDR3, the DNA is TGTGCCACCGAGGCGTGGACTTTTACAAACTATGGCTACACCTTC. Protein sequence: CATEAWTFTNYGYTF.

About this clonotype itself: A read error may be the cause here, since a much bigger clone is one base away. This rearrangement joins TRBV5-6 to TRBJ2-1, with TRBD2 as a possible D gene (6 bases). Germline values: CDR1 SGHDT, CDR2 YYEEEE. The CDR3 is made up of 17 amino acids. V was shortened by 0 bases and J by 8 bases, with 21 bases between the two germline ends. The CDR3 sequence: CASSLGVAGRRLDEQFF. The CDR3 nucleotides are TGTGCCAGCAGCTTGGGCGTTGCGGGAAGGAGGTTAGATGAGCAGTTCTTC.

About this clonotype itself: Since no conserved phenylalanine or tryptophan closes the CDR3, a read error is the likely cause. The chain links TRBV12-3 or TRBV12-4 to TRBJ1-4; 8 nucleotides line up with TRBD1. The CDR3 has 12 amino acids. Germline trimming cut 8 bases from V and 8 bases from J; bases unmatched to any gene: 4. The CDR3 nucleotides are TGTGCCAGCCGGACAGGGAAGGAAAAACTGTTTCTT. This sequence encodes CASRTGKEKLFL.

With regard to this clonotype: The junction departs from the called germline gene at one end, perhaps through a read error. This chain links TRBV11-3 with TRBJ1-2; D not certain. The CDR3 is made up of 13 amino acids. The germline CDR1 and CDR2 sequences are SGHNT and YENEEA. DNA for the CDR3: TGTGTCAGCAGCCGCTGGGGAAACTATGCCTACACCTTC. Translating gives CVSSRWGNYAYTF.

The chain is built from TRBV10-3 and TRBJ1-4, with D perhaps matching TRBD1 (5 bases). Per the germline V gene, CDR1 is ENHRY and CDR2 is SYGVKD. The CDR3 contains 15 residues. V was clipped by 0 bases and J by 8 bases, with 13 bases between them. The CDR3 DNA follows: TGTGCCATCAGTGAGTCTGGAGGGAACAGGGAAAAACTGTTTTTT. This translates into CAISESGGNREKLFF.

This clonotype showed up just a few times. The rearrangement uses TRBV6-1 and TRBJ2-7; D is unresolved. V lost 8 bases to trimming and J lost 2 bases, with 10 bases between them. Germline CDR1 MNHNS, CDR2 SASEGT. The CDR3 sequence is 12 residues long. In DNA, the CDR3 is TGTGCCAGCCGTTCCACGGCCTACGAGCAGTACTTC. Its protein product is CASRSTAYEQYF.

On this clonotype itself: This may arise from a read error, as a much more abundant clone is one base away. The rearrangement joins TRBV13 to TRBJ1-6, with unresolved D. The CDR3 has 13 residues. Germline assignment: CDR1 PRHDT and CDR2 FYEKMQ (reference sequence). The CDR3 reads CASTSVYNSPLLF. The CDR3 DNA reads TGTGCCAGCACTTCCGTCTATAATTCACCCCTCCTCTTT. Looking up the rest from reference TRBV13 and TRBJ1-6 gives the full variable domain: AAGVIQSPRHLIKEKRETATLKCYPIPRHDTVYWYQQGPGQDPQFLISFYEKMQSDKGSIPDRFSAQQFSDYHSELNMSSLELGDSALYFCASTSVYNSPLLFGNGTRLTVT.

This chain joins TRBV11-2 and TRBJ2-1, with D perhaps given as TRBD1 or TRBD2 (6 bases each). The CDR3 extends over 14 amino acids. V gave up 5 bases and J gave up 10 bases, with 18 bases separating them. Germline lookup yields CDR1 SGHAT and CDR2 FQNNGV. CDR3 protein: CASSPFGGAGEQFF. CDR3 DNA: TGTGCCAGCAGCCCCTTCGGGGGCGCCGGGGAGCAGTTCTTC.

A remark on this clonotype: The junction does not match germline at one end; this may be a read error. V usage is TRBV5-6 and J usage is TRBJ1-5; 8 bases agree with TRBD1. CDR3 length: 16 amino acids. The germline CDR1 and CDR2 sequences are SGHDT and YYEEEE. The CDR3 loop is CASSHTRGLSNQPQDF. CDR3 nucleotide sequence: TGTGCCAGCAGCCATACCAGGGGGCTTAGCAATCAGCCTCAGGATTTT.

Note on this clonotype: One end of the junction is discordant with germline, which a read error may explain. The rearrangement links TRBV11-3 to TRBJ1-1; D not resolved. The CDR3 contains 13 residues. Germline CDR1 and CDR2: SGHNT and YENEEA. CDR3 protein: CVSSASRSTEAFF. The CDR3 coding sequence is TGTGTCAGCAGTGCGTCCCGAAGCACTGAAGCTTTCTTT.

V and J are TRBV11-2 and TRBJ2-2; weak D call: TRBD1 (6 bases). Deletions cut 4 bases from V and 13 bases from J, with 31 bases between. Germline lookup yields CDR1 SGHAT and CDR2 FQNNGV. The CDR3 runs to 18 residues. This CDR3 is CASSSLRGLRTFTWGLFF. The CDR3 DNA follows: TGTGCCAGCAGCTCCCTCAGGGGTCTGCGGACTTTCACCTGGGGGCTGTTTTTT. Full variable domain (missing parts from reference TRBV11-2 and TRBJ2-2): EAGVAQSPRYKIIEKRQSVAFWCNPISGHATLYWYQQILGQGPKLLIQFQNNGVVDDSQLPKDRFSAERLKGVDSTLKIQPAKLEDSAVYLCASSSLRGLRTFTWGLFFGEGSRLTVL.

As regards this clonotype: Germline and junction disagree at one end, which may indicate a read error. The chain couples TRBV6-5 to TRBJ1-1; D remains unclear. This CDR3 has 16 residues. Germline loops: CDR1 MNHEY, CDR2 SVGAGI. Here the CDR3 reads CASNHMDVSMNTEAFF. In DNA, the CDR3 is TGTGCCAGCAATCATATGGACGTGAGCATGAACACTGAAGCCTTCTTT.

The chain recombines TRBV11-1 with TRBJ2-7, with a possible D match to TRBD1 (6 bases). The CDR3 spans 14 residues. The germline CDR1 and CDR2 sequences are SGHAT and FQDESV (reference sequence). The ends were cut back, 6 bases at V and 1 base at J, with 13 bases in the middle. CDR3: CASRFGTWSYEQYF. The CDR3, as DNA: TGTGCCAGCAGATTTGGGACATGGTCCTACGAGCAGTACTTC.

The rearrangement joins TRBV11-2 to TRBJ2-7; D possibly uses TRBD1 or TRBD2 (5 bases each). V lost 10 bases, J lost 9 bases, and 16 bases lay in between. Germline V CDR1 and CDR2: SGHAT, FQNNGV. CDR3 length: 11 amino acids. The CDR3 reads CATETAEGQYF. The CDR3 DNA sequence: TGTGCCACCGAGACAGCTGAGGGGCAGTACTTC.

Note on this clonotype: Given the absence of the conserved phenylalanine or tryptophan at the CDR3 end, a read error is likely. The rearrangement joins TRBV11-2 to TRBJ2-3; D may be TRBD1 (5 bases). The CDR3 is made up of 15 amino acids. V was trimmed by 9 bases and J by 5 bases, leaving 21 bases between them. Germline V gene lookup returns CDR1 SGHAT and CDR2 FQNNGV. CDR3 DNA sequence: TGTGCCAGAGGCCCAGGGTATAGATCGGGAGATACGCAGTATCTT. Its protein is CARGPGYRSGDTQYL.

The genes are TRBV11-2 and TRBJ1-1; D uncertain. Per the germline V gene, CDR1 is SGHAT and CDR2 is FQNNGV. V lost 1 base and J lost 7, with 19 bases in between. This CDR3 is built from 16 residues. The DNA of the CDR3 is TGTGCCAGCAGCTTAGTCCGGGTGCCTATGATCAATGAAGCTTTCTTT. Translating gives CASSLVRVPMINEAFF. The whole variable domain, filled in from reference TRBV11-2 and TRBJ1-1, reads EAGVAQSPRYKIIEKRQSVAFWCNPISGHATLYWYQQILGQGPKLLIQFQNNGVVDDSQLPKDRFSAERLKGVDSTLKIQPAKLEDSAVYLCASSLVRVPMINEAFFGQGTRLTVV.

Notes on this clonotype: A much bigger clone sits one base away, suggesting this may be a read error. The rearrangement links TRBV4-1 to TRBJ2-7, with D possibly called TRBD1 or TRBD2 (5 bases each). Germline CDR1 is MGHRA and CDR2 is YSYEKL. The V and J ends lost 0 bases and 2 bases respectively, with 14 bases between them. This CDR3 spans 16 amino acids. CDR3 sequence: CASSQEWGEGPYEQYF. In nucleotides, the CDR3 is TGCGCCAGCAGCCAAGAATGGGGAGAGGGGCCCTACGAGCAGTACTTC.